The T cell receptor (beta chain) described here comes from a study of cytomegalovirus exposure and HLA in healthy donors. Study results and limitations: In vitro, a few CMV-associated chains proved specific for CMV antigens. The classifier reportedly diagnosed cytomegalovirus status with high specificity and sensitivity.

Germline loops: CDR1 SGDLS, CDR2 YYNGEE. The CDR3 consists of 14 residues. The trim removed 3 bases at V and 5 bases at J, leaving 4 bases unmatched. The PCR employed 60 Vbeta primers together with 13 Jbeta primers. Clones were read by immunoSEQ multiplex PCR, and TCRdb kept only the in-frame ones, dropping some. The sample has around 160,000 clones, more than 75% seen once. Remarks on this clone: What it binds is unknown.

This receptor was identified in a male donor in good health and CMV-seronegative. Sequencing used PBMCs. The chain links TRBV9 to TRBJ1-1; 10 nucleotides line up with TRBD1. The CDR3 protein is CASSAGQGRTEAFF. In nucleotides, the CDR3 is TGTGCCAGCAGCGCGGGACAGGGGAGGACTGAAGCTTTCTTT. Supplemented by reference TRBV9 and TRBJ1-1, the full variable domain reads DSGVTQTPKHLITATGQRVTLRCSPRSGDLSVYWYQQSLDQGLQFLIQYYNGEERAKGNILERFSAQQFPDLHSELNLSSLELGDSALYFCASSAGQGRTEAFFGQGTRLTVV.